The 17 T cell receptor beta chains below were found in one sample sequenced in a study of OX40 agonist ivuxolimab in advanced cancers. The assay was immunoSEQ multiplex PCR, and TCRdb's table has in-frame clones only and misses some. The sample yields 35,000 to 45,000 clones, 80% to 90% seen once. Sequencing was performed on CD4+ or CD8+ T cells sorted from blood, taken in a trial of the OX40 agonist ivuxolimab. These receptors all come from an adult with an advanced solid tumor such as melanoma, head and neck, liver or kidney cancer.

The V gene is TRBV2, the J gene TRBJ1-6, with TRBD1 matching over 7 bases. This CDR3 is 15 amino acids long. J lost 8 bases, V lost 8 bases, and 12 bases had no gene match. From germline, CDR1 is SNHLY and CDR2 FYNNEI. This chain's CDR3 is CASLFDRANDSPLHF. In nucleotides, the CDR3 is TGTGCCAGCCTGTTTGACAGGGCCAATGATTCACCCCTCCACTTT.

This clone occurred once. The gene calls are TRBV6-1 and TRBJ2-1, with 8 nucleotides matching TRBD1. The CDR3 spans 17 residues. Losses at the gene ends were 4 bases for V and 3 bases for J; bases not matched to a gene: 11. Germline V lookup: CDR1 MNHNS, CDR2 SASEGT. The DNA for the CDR3 is TGTGCCAGCAGTGGGGGCCTCGGACAGGGTGGCTACAATGAGCAGTTCTTC. This codes for CASSGGLGQGGYNEQFF.

This chain's CDR3 is CASSQGLAGLGNEQFF. CDR3 DNA: TGCGCCAGCAGCCAAGGACTAGCGGGCCTAGGGAATGAGCAGTTCTTC. V usage is TRBV10-1 and J usage is TRBJ2-1; 11 bases align to TRBD2. Trimming at V came to 6 bases and at J to 7 bases, leaving 11 bases not matched to a gene. Per the germline V gene, CDR1 is WNHNN and CDR2 is SYGVQD (reference sequence). CDR3 size: 16 residues.

This clone was detected a few times. The V and J genes are TRBV7-9 and TRBJ2-7; 10 bases fit TRBD1. The J segment lost 7 bases and the V segment lost 5 bases, leaving 5 bases of the junction unmatched. The CDR3 length is 13 residues. Germline V gene lookup returns CDR1 SEHNR and CDR2 FQNEAQ (reference sequence). CDR3 protein: CASSRDRGKEQYF. CDR3 bases: TGTGCCAGCAGCCGGGACAGGGGAAAAGAGCAGTACTTC. Using reference TRBV7-9 and TRBJ2-7 for the parts outside the CDR3, the full variable domain is DTGVSQNPRHKITKRGQNVTFRCDPISEHNRLYWYRQTLGQGPEFLTYFQNEAQLEKSRLLSDRFSAERPKGSFSTLEIQRTEQGDSAMYLCASSRDRGKEQYFGPGTRLTVT.

The CDR3 loop is CASSFRTGGTEAFF. As DNA, the CDR3 is TGTGCCAGCAGCTTTAGGACAGGGGGGACTGAAGCTTTCTTT. The V gene is TRBV5-4, the J gene TRBJ1-1; 10 nucleotides align to TRBD1. This CDR3 spans 14 amino acids. V shed 2 bases and J 5 bases; nucleotides not matched to a gene: 3. Germline CDR1 reads SGHNT; CDR2 reads YYREEE (reference sequence). Variable domain in full (rest from reference TRBV5-4 and TRBJ1-1): ETGVTQSPTHLIKTRGQQVTLRCSSQSGHNTVSWYQQALGQGPQFIFQYYREEENGRGNFPPRFSGLQFPNYSSELNVNALELDDSALYLCASSFRTGGTEAFFGQGTRLTVV.

The rearrangement joins TRBV14 to TRBJ2-1; 11 bases align to TRBD2. This CDR3 contains 15 residues. Germline trimming cut 4 bases from V and 7 bases from J; bases unmatched to any gene: 6. In germline, CDR1 is SGHDN, CDR2 FVKESK. The CDR3 protein is CASSLLAGVMNEQFF. CDR3 DNA: TGTGCCAGCAGCCTACTAGCGGGAGTGATGAATGAGCAGTTCTTC.

J is TRBJ2-7 and V is TRBV19; D is perhaps TRBD1 (6 bases). V lost 4 bases and J 3 bases, leaving 13 bases between the germline ends. There are 14 residues in the CDR3. Germline-derived CDR1 and CDR2 are LNHDA and SQIVND (reference sequence). CDR3 coding DNA: TGTGCCAGTAGTAACCAACGGGACATCTACGAGCAGTACTTC. Its translation: CASSNQRDIYEQYF.

This clone was detected only once. The CDR3, as DNA: TGTGCCTGGAGCAGAGGACAGGGTGAAGCTTTCTTT. Its protein product is CAWSRGQGEAFF. The rearrangement links TRBV30 to TRBJ1-1; 8 positions agree with TRBD1. The CDR3 contains 12 residues. The junction had 4 bases not matched to a gene; V was cut back by 3 bases and J by 7 bases. CDR1 and CDR2 from the germline V gene are GTSNPN and SVGIG (reference sequence). The full variable domain, its missing parts supplied by reference TRBV30 and TRBJ1-1, is SQTIHQWPATLVQPVGSPLSLECTVEGTSNPNLYWYRQAAGRGLQLLFYSVGIGQISSEVPQNLSASRPQDRQFILSSKKLLLSDSGFYLCAWSRGQGEAFFGQGTRLTVV.

The chain recombines TRBV11-2 with TRBJ2-5; 14 bases line up with TRBD2. Judging by the DNA end, TRBJ2-7 fits better; the J call may be wrong. Germline V gene data show CDR1 as SGHAT and CDR2 as FQNNGV. This CDR3 contains 14 residues. The CDR3 is CASSRLAGGYEQYF. The CDR3 coding sequence is TGTGCCAGCAGCCGACTAGCGGGAGGGTACGAGCAGTACTTC.

The CDR3 DNA sequence: TGCGCCAGCAGCGCTCTACAGGGCCCTGACACTGAAGCTTTCTTT. This translates into CASSALQGPDTEAFF. This sequence joins TRBV23-1 and TRBJ1-1, with a tentative D call TRBD1 (6 bases). TRBV23-1 is sorted into the ORF group, with uncertain function. CDR3 length: 15 amino acids. V shed 6 bases and J shed 3 bases, with 17 bases lying between them.

The rearrangement links TRBV28 to TRBJ2-1, with 11 bases aligning to TRBD2. The CDR3 covers 17 residues. Germline CDR1 reads MDHEN; CDR2 reads SYDVKM. V was clipped by 8 bases and J by 0 bases; unmatched bases: 9. Here the CDR3 DNA reads TGTGCCAGCCTCGGACTAGCGGGCGATAGCTCCTACAATGAGCAGTTCTTC. Its protein product is CASLGLAGDSSYNEQFF.

This clone was counted once. The chain has TRBV9 and TRBJ2-3; 10 nucleotides match TRBD2. The CDR3 consists of 16 residues. Germline V gene lookup returns CDR1 SGDLS and CDR2 YYNGEE. The junction had 9 bases not matched to a gene; V was cut back by 2 bases and J by 6 bases. This CDR3 is CASSVYGAGGADTQYF. Written as DNA, the CDR3 is TGTGCCAGCAGCGTTTACGGAGCGGGGGGGGCGGATACGCAGTATTTT. Full variable domain (missing parts from reference TRBV9 and TRBJ2-3): DSGVTQTPKHLITATGQRVTLRCSPRSGDLSVYWYQQSLDQGLQFLIQYYNGEERAKGNILERFSAQQFPDLHSELNLSSLELGDSALYFCASSVYGAGGADTQYFGPGTRLTVL.

This clone was counted only a few times. V gene TRBV7-8 combines with J gene TRBJ2-5; no firm D call. This CDR3 spans 11 amino acids. Per germline, CDR1 SGHVS and CDR2 FQNEAQ. Trimming took 0 bases from V and 4 from J, leaving 0 bases between them. The CDR3 region is CASSLAETQYF. CDR3 nucleotide sequence: TGTGCCAGCAGCTTAGCAGAGACCCAGTACTTC.

J is TRBJ2-2 and V is TRBV5-4; 10 bases match TRBD1. Germline lookup yields CDR1 SGHNT and CDR2 YYREEE (reference sequence). The CDR3 is made up of 14 amino acids. The trim removed 3 bases at V and 8 bases at J, leaving 4 bases unmatched. CDR3 in amino acids: CASSSGQGKGELFF. CDR3 nucleotides: TGTGCCAGCAGCTCGGGACAGGGGAAAGGGGAGCTGTTTTTT.

V usage is TRBV7-6 and J usage is TRBJ2-7; either TRBD1 or TRBD2 may fit D (5 bases each). Germline assignment: CDR1 SGHVS and CDR2 FNYEAQ. The CDR3 length is 14 residues. V gave up 0 bases and J gave up 5 bases, with 11 bases separating them. The CDR3 DNA is TGTGCCAGCAGCTTAGCGTCAGGGACCAACGAGCAGTACTTC. Translation: CASSLASGTNEQYF. Supplemented by reference TRBV7-6 and TRBJ2-7, the full variable domain reads GAGVSQSPRYKVTKRGQDVALRCDPISGHVSLYWYRQALGQGPEFLTYFNYEAQQDKSGLPNDRFSAERPEGSISTLTIQRTEQRDSAMYRCASSLASGTNEQYFGPGTRLTVT.

V gene TRBV19 combines with J gene TRBJ1-2, with 8 bases aligning to TRBD1. CDR1 is LNHDA, CDR2 SQIVND, per germline (reference sequence). The trim removed 6 bases at V and 6 bases at J, leaving 9 bases unmatched. There are 14 residues in the CDR3. The CDR3 protein is CASSDRGQVDGYTF. In DNA, the CDR3 is TGTGCCAGTAGCGACCGGGGACAGGTTGATGGCTACACCTTC.

The rearrangement joins TRBV19 to TRBJ2-3; D unclear. The CDR3 runs to 16 residues. Trimming took off 5 bases at V and 0 bases at J, with 15 bases between the two ends. Germline lookup yields CDR1 LNHDA and CDR2 SQIVND (reference sequence). The chain's CDR3 is CASSLNADTSTDTQYF. DNA for the CDR3: TGTGCCAGTAGTCTAAACGCCGATACAAGCACAGATACGCAGTATTTT.